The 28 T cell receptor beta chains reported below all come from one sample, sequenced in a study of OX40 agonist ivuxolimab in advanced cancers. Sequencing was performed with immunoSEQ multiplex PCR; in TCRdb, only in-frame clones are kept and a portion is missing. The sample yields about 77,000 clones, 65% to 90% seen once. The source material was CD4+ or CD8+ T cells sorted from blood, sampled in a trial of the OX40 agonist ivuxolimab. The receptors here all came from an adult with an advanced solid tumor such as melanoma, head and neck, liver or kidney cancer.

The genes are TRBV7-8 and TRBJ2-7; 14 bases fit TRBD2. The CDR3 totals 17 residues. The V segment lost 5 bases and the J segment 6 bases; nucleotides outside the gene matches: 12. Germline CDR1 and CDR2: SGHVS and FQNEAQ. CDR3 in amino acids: CASSPRTSGGPRGEQYF. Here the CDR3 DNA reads TGTGCCAGCAGCCCTCGGACTAGCGGGGGGCCAAGGGGCGAGCAGTACTTC.

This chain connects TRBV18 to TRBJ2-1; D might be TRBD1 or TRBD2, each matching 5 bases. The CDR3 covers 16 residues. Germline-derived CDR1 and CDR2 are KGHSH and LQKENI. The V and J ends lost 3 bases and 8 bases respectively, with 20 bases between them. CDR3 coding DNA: TGTGCCAGCTCACCGACCGATTGGGGGTTTGACGATGAGCAGTTCTTC. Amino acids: CASSPTDWGFDDEQFF.

The chain's CDR3 is CASSDQGNEQFF. The CDR3 region has the DNA TGTGCCAGCAGCGACCAGGGTAATGAGCAGTTCTTC. The chain links TRBV5-4 to TRBJ2-1; a possible D gene is TRBD1 (5 bases). V was trimmed by 4 bases and J by 7 bases, leaving 9 bases between them. Germline V gene data show CDR1 as SGHNT and CDR2 as YYREEE (reference sequence). The CDR3 spans 12 residues.

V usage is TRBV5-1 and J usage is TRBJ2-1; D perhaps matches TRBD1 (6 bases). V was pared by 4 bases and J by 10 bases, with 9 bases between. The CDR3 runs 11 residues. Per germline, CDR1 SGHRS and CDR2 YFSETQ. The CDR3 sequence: CASSQQGEQFF. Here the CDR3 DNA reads TGCGCCAGCAGCCAACAGGGAGAGCAGTTCTTC.

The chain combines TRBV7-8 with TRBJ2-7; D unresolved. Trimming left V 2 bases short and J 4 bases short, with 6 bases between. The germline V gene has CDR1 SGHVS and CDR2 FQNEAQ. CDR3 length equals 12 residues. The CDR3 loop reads CASSLTLYEQYF. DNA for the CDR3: TGTGCCAGCAGCTTAACCCTTTACGAGCAGTACTTC.

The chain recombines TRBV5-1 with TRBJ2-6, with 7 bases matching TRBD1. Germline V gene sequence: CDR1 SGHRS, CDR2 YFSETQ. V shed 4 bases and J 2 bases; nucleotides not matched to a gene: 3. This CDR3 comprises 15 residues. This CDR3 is CASSPTGTGANVLTF. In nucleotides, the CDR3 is TGCGCCAGCAGCCCGACAGGGACTGGGGCCAACGTCCTGACTTTC.

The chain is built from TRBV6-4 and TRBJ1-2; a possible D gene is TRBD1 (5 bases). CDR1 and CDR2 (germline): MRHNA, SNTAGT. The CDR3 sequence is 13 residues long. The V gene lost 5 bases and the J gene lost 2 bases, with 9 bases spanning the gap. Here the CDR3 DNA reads TGTGCCAGCAGTCCCGGGGCCAACTATGGCTACACCTTC. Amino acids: CASSPGANYGYTF.

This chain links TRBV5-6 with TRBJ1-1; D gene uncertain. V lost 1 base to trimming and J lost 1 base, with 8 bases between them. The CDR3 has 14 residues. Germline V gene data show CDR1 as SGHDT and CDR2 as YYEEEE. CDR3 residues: CASSLLRGNTEAFF. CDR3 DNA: TGTGCCAGCAGCTTGTTGCGGGGGAACACTGAAGCTTTCTTT.

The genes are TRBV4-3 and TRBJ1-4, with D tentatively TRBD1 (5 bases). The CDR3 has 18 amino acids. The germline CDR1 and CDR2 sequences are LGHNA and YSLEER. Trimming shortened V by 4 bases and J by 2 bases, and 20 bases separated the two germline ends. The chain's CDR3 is CASSRARRGWGTNEKLFF. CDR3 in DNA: TGCGCCAGCAGCCGAGCAAGGAGGGGCTGGGGGACTAATGAAAAACTGTTTTTT.

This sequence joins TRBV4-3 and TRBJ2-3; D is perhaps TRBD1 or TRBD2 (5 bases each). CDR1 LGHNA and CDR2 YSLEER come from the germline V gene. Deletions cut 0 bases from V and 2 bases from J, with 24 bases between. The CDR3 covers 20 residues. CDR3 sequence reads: CASSQDKTGTSLGVTDTQYF. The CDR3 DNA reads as TGCGCCAGCAGCCAAGACAAGACGGGGACGTCGTTGGGAGTCACAGATACGCAGTATTTT.

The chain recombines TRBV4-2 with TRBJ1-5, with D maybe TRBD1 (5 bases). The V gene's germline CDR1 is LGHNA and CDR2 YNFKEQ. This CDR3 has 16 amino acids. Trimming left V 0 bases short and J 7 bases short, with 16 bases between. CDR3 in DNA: TGTGCCAGCAGCCAAGATGTTGTGGGGGGAGGGCAGCCCCAGCATTTT. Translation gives CASSQDVVGGGQPQHF.

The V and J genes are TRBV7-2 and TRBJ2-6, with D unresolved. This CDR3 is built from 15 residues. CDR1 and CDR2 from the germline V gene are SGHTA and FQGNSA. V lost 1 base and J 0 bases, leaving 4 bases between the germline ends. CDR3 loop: CASSLGFSGANVLTF. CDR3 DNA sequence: TGTGCCAGCAGCTTAGGGTTCTCTGGGGCCAACGTCCTGACTTTC. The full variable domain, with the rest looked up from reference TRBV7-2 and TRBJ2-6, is GAGVSQSPSNKVTEKGKDVELRCDPISGHTALYWYRQSLGQGLEFLIYFQGNSAPDKSGLPSDRFSAERTGGSVSTLTIQRTQQEDSAVYLCASSLGFSGANVLTFGAGSRLTVL.

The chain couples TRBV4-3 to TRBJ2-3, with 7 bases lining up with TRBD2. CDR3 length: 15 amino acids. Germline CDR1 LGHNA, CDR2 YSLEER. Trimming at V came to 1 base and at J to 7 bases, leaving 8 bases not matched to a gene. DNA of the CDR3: TGCGCCAGCAGCCAAGGGGCGGGGGAGACCTATACGCAGTATTTT. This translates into CASSQGAGETYTQYF.

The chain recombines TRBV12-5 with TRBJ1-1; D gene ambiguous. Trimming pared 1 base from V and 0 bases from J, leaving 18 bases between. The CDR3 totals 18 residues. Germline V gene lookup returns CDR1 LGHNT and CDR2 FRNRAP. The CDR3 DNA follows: TGTGCTAGTGGTTTGGCAACCGGGCTCTCAAACATGAACACTGAAGCTTTCTTT. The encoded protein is CASGLATGLSNMNTEAFF.

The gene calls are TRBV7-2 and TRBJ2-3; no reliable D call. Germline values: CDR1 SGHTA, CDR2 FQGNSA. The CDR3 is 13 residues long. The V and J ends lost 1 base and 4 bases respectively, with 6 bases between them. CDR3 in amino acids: CASSLVLADTQYF. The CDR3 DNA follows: TGTGCCAGCAGCTTAGTTCTGGCAGATACGCAGTATTTT. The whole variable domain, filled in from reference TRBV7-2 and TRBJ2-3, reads GAGVSQSPSNKVTEKGKDVELRCDPISGHTALYWYRQSLGQGLEFLIYFQGNSAPDKSGLPSDRFSAERTGGSVSTLTIQRTQQEDSAVYLCASSLVLADTQYFGPGTRLTVL.

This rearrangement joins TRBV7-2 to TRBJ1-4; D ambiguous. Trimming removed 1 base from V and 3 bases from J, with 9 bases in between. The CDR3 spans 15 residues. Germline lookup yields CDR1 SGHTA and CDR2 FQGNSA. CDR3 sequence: CASSLGVGANEKLFF. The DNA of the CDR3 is TGTGCCAGCAGCTTAGGTGTCGGAGCTAATGAAAAACTGTTTTTT.

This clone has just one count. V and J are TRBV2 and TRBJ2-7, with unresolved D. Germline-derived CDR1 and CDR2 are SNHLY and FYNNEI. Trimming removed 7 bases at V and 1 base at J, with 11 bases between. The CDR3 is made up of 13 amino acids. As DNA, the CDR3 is TGTGCCAGCAACGGAGTCGGATCCTACGAGCAGTACTTC. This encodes CASNGVGSYEQYF.

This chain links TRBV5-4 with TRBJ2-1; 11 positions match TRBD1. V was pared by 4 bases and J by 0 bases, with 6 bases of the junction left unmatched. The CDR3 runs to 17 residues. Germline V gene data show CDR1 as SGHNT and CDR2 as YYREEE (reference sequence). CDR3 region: CASSRTGGGSSYNEQFF. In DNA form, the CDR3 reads TGTGCCAGCAGCCGGACAGGGGGCGGGAGCTCCTACAATGAGCAGTTCTTC.

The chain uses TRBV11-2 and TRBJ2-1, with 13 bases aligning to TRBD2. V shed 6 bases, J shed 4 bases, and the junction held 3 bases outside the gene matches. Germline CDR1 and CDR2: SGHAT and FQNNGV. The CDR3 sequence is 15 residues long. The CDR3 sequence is CASRALAGGYNEQFF. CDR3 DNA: TGTGCCAGCAGGGCACTAGCGGGAGGGTACAATGAGCAGTTCTTC.

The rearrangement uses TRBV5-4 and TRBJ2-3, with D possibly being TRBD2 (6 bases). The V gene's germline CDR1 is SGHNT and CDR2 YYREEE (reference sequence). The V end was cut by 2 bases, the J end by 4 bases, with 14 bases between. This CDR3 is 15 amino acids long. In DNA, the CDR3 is TGTGCCAGCAGCTTCCGACTAGTTCGGGCAGATACGCAGTATTTT. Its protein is CASSFRLVRADTQYF. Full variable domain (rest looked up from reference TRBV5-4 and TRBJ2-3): ETGVTQSPTHLIKTRGQQVTLRCSSQSGHNTVSWYQQALGQGPQFIFQYYREEENGRGNFPPRFSGLQFPNYSSELNVNALELDDSALYLCASSFRLVRADTQYFGPGTRLTVL.

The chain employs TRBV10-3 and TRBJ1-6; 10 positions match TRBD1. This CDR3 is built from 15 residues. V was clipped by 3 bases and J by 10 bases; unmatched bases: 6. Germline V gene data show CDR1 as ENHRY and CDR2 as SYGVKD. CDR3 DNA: TGTGCCATCAGTGAACCGGGACAGGGGTACTCACCCCTCCACTTT. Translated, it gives CAISEPGQGYSPLHF.

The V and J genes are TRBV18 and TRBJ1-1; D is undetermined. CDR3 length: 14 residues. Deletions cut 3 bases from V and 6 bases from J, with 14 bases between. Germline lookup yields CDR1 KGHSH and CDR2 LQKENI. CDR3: CASSPYTEFSEAFF. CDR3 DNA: TGTGCCAGCTCACCCTATACTGAATTCTCTGAAGCTTTCTTT.

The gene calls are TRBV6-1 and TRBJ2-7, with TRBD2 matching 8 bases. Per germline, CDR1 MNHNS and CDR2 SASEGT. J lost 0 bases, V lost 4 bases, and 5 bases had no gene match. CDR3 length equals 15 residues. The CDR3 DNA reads TGTGCCAGCAGTGTTATAGCGGGGCGCTCCTACGAGCAGTACTTC. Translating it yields CASSVIAGRSYEQYF.

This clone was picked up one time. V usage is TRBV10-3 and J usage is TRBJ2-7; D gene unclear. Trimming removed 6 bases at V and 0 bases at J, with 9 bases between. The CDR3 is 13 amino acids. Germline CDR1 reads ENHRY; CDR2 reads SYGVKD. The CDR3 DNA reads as TGTGCCATCAGCGGCCCGAGCTCCTACGAGCAGTACTTC. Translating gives CAISGPSSYEQYF.

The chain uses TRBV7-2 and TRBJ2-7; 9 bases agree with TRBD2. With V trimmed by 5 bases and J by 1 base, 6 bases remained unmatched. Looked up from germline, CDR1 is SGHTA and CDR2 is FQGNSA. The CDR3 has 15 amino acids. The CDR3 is CASSPQAGGSYEQYF. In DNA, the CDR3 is TGTGCCAGCAGCCCACAAGCGGGGGGTTCCTACGAGCAGTACTTC. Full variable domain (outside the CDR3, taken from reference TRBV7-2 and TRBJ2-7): GAGVSQSPSNKVTEKGKDVELRCDPISGHTALYWYRQSLGQGLEFLIYFQGNSAPDKSGLPSDRFSAERTGGSVSTLTIQRTQQEDSAVYLCASSPQAGGSYEQYFGPGTRLTVT.

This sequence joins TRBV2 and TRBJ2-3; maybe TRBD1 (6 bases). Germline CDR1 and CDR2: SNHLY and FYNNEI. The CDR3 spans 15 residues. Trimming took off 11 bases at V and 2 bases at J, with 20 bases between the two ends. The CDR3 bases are TGTGCCGATGCCACGCGGCAGGGGCTCACAGATACGCAGTATTTT. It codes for CADATRQGLTDTQYF.

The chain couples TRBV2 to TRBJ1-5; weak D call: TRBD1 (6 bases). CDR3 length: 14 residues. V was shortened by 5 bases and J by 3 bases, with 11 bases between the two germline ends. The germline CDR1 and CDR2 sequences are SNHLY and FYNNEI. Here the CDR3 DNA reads TGTGCCAGCAGTAATACAGGGAACAATCAGCCCCAGCATTTT. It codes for CASSNTGNNQPQHF. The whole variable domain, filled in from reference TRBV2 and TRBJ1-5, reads EPEVTQTPSHQVTQMGQEVILRCVPISNHLYFYWYRQILGQKVEFLVSFYNNEISEKSEIFDDQFSVERPDGSNFTLKIRSTKLEDSAMYFCASSNTGNNQPQHFGDGTRLSIL.

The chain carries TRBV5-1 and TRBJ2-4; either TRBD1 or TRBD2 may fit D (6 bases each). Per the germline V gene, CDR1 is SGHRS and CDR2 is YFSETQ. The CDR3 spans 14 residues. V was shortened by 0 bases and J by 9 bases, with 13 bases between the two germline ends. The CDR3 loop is CASSLESQGLIQYF. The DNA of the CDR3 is TGCGCCAGCAGCTTGGAGTCACAGGGACTCATTCAGTACTTC.